The 28 T cell receptor beta chains below all came from one sample that was sequenced in a study of blood T cell repertoires in COVID-19. Sequencing used immunoSEQ multiplex PCR; TCRdb keeps in-frame clones, though not all of them. This table holds roughly 250,000 clones, roughly 80% found once. The source material was peripheral blood. The receptors here all came from a person aged 65 to 79 with COVID-19, enrolled during active disease.

In this sample, this clone turned up a few times. This rearrangement joins TRBV27 to TRBJ1-6; no reliable D call. Trimming took off 6 bases at V and 6 bases at J, with 12 bases between the two ends. The germline gives CDR1 MNHEY, CDR2 SMNVEV (reference sequence). The CDR3 is made up of 14 amino acids. The CDR3 spells CASSRLEANSPLHF. In nucleotides, the CDR3 is TGTGCCAGCAGCCGACTAGAGGCTAATTCACCCCTCCACTTT.

This chain connects TRBV7-9 to TRBJ1-1; TRBD1 might be the D (6 bases). Germline-derived CDR1 and CDR2 are SEHNR and FQNEAQ (reference sequence). With 3 bases removed from V and 10 bases from J, the gap between germline ends came to 24 bases. The CDR3 is 16 residues long. CDR3 residues: CASSFGGGLDVLRAFF. For the CDR3, the DNA is TGTGCCAGCAGCTTTGGCGGGGGCTTAGACGTCCTCAGAGCTTTCTTT.

V and J are TRBV6-4 and TRBJ1-5; possibly TRBD1 for D (6 bases). V dropped 3 bases and J dropped 6 bases, with 9 bases sitting between them. The CDR3 has 13 residues. The V gene's germline CDR1 is MRHNA and CDR2 SNTAGT. The CDR3 DNA reads as TGTGCCAGCAGTGAGGACAGTGCTCAGCCCCAGCATTTT. The encoded protein is CASSEDSAQPQHF.

The rearrangement links TRBV7-8 to TRBJ1-2; a possible D gene is TRBD1 (5 bases). V was cut by 0 bases and J by 3 bases, with 8 bases left in between. The CDR3 is 14 residues long. Per the germline V gene, CDR1 is SGHVS and CDR2 is FQNEAQ. The CDR3 spells CASSLAQGYYGYTF. CDR3 DNA sequence: TGTGCCAGCAGCTTAGCGCAGGGCTACTATGGCTACACCTTC. Full variable domain (outside the CDR3, taken from reference TRBV7-8 and TRBJ1-2): GAGVSQSPRYKVAKRGQDVALRCDPISGHVSLFWYQQALGQGPEFLTYFQNEAQLDKSGLPSDRFFAERPEGSVSTLKIQRTQQEDSAVYLCASSLAQGYYGYTFGSGTRLTVV.

The chain links TRBV4-3 to TRBJ2-3; 10 nucleotides align to TRBD2. The CDR3 spans 15 residues. Germline V lookup: CDR1 LGHNA, CDR2 YSLEER. J was trimmed by 5 bases and V by 2 bases; bases with no gene match: 4. CDR3 residues: CASSQTGTSEDTQYF. CDR3 in DNA: TGCGCCAGCAGCCAAACCGGGACTAGCGAAGATACGCAGTATTTT.

This clone was counted only a few times. This chain links TRBV27 with TRBJ1-3, with 11 bases that match TRBD1. The CDR3 has 16 residues. V dropped 6 bases and J dropped 4; count of bases not matched to a gene: 8. Germline CDR1 is MNHEY and CDR2 is SMNVEV (reference sequence). The CDR3 is CASRPGQGGVGNTIYF. CDR3 coding DNA: TGTGCCAGCAGGCCGGGACAGGGGGGCGTCGGAAACACCATATATTTT.

This chain joins TRBV25-1 and TRBJ2-3, with 8 bases matching TRBD2. Losses at the gene ends were 2 bases for V and 11 bases for J; bases not matched to a gene: 0. CDR3 length: 11 amino acids. Germline V gene lookup returns CDR1 MGHDK and CDR2 SYGVNS. CDR3 in amino acids: CASSELAGQYF. The DNA of the CDR3 is TGTGCCAGCAGTGAACTAGCGGGGCAGTATTTT.

The CDR3 here is CASSLAVQRRPYF. CDR3 bases: TGTGCCAGCAGCTTAGCAGTGCAGCGCCGTCCGTACTTC. V is TRBV13 and J is TRBJ2-7; no clear D. The ends were cut back, 1 base at V and 12 bases at J, with 16 bases in the middle. Germline loops: CDR1 PRHDT, CDR2 FYEKMQ (reference sequence). The CDR3 loop spans 13 amino acids.

The rearrangement links TRBV28 to TRBJ2-7; D is perhaps TRBD2 (6 bases). This CDR3 is 11 amino acids long. Germline CDR1 is MDHEN and CDR2 is SYDVKM. Trimming shortened V by 8 bases and J by 4 bases, and 9 bases separated the two germline ends. This CDR3 reads CASRGSYEQYF. DNA of the CDR3: TGTGCCAGCCGGGGGTCGTACGAGCAGTACTTC.

V is TRBV27 and J is TRBJ2-7; tentative D call: TRBD2 (6 bases). The CDR3 length is 13 residues. CDR1 and CDR2 (germline): MNHEY, SMNVEV (reference sequence). The ends were cut back, 3 bases at V and 4 bases at J, with 10 bases in the middle. CDR3 nucleotide sequence: TGTGCCAGCAGTTTCCGGGGAGGTTACGAGCAGTACTTC. It yields the protein CASSFRGGYEQYF.

This clone has only a few counts. The chain uses TRBV19 and TRBJ1-2; 8 bases are shared with TRBD1. Germline CDR1 LNHDA, CDR2 SQIVND (reference sequence). V gave up 7 bases and J gave up 7 bases; unmatched junction bases: 17. This CDR3 comprises 16 residues. CDR3 sequence: CASTSLRAGGLSGYTF. The CDR3 bases are TGTGCCAGTACCTCCCTCCGGGCAGGGGGCTTATCTGGCTACACCTTC. Using reference TRBV19 and TRBJ1-2 for the parts outside the CDR3, the full variable domain is DGGITQSPKYLFRKEGQNVTLSCEQNLNHDAMYWYRQDPGQGLRLIYYSQIVNDFQKGDIAEGYSVSREKKESFPLTVTSAQKNPTAFYLCASTSLRAGGLSGYTFGSGTRLTVV.

V usage is TRBV10-3 and J usage is TRBJ2-2; 9 bases map to TRBD1. V was pared by 10 bases and J by 7 bases, with 7 bases of the junction left unmatched. The CDR3 is 13 amino acids. Germline V gene sequence: CDR1 ENHRY, CDR2 SYGVKD. The CDR3 here is CATGDRVNGELFF. The CDR3 nucleotides are TGTGCCACAGGGGACAGGGTAAACGGGGAGCTGTTTTTT.

J is TRBJ2-1 and V is TRBV6-4; 10 bases agree with TRBD2. CDR3 length: 15 residues. Trimming removed 3 bases from V and 9 bases from J; junction bases left unmatched: 8. Germline values: CDR1 MRHNA, CDR2 SNTAGT. CDR3 region: CASSEGLAGVGEQFF. CDR3 bases: TGTGCCAGCAGTGAAGGGCTAGCGGGAGTGGGTGAGCAGTTCTTC.

CDR3 protein: CASSSGTAANNSPLHF. The CDR3 bases are TGTGCCAGCAGTTCCGGGACAGCTGCTAATAATTCACCCCTCCACTTT. This chain uses TRBV6-5 with TRBJ1-6, with TRBD1 matching 7 bases. The germline V gene has CDR1 MNHEY and CDR2 SVGAGI. The CDR3 is 16 residues long. Unmatched junction bases numbered 8, after V lost 4 bases and J lost 5 bases.

This clone was picked up a small number of times. This rearrangement joins TRBV30 to TRBJ1-1, with D unresolved. The V end lost 4 bases, the J end lost 0 bases, and 9 bases lay between the germline ends. The CDR3 has 13 residues. From germline, CDR1 is GTSNPN and CDR2 SVGIG (reference sequence). The CDR3 spells CAWKVAVNTEAFF. CDR3 sequence (DNA): TGTGCCTGGAAGGTGGCGGTGAACACTGAAGCTTTCTTT. Full variable domain (outside the CDR3, taken from reference TRBV30 and TRBJ1-1): SQTIHQWPATLVQPVGSPLSLECTVEGTSNPNLYWYRQAAGRGLQLLFYSVGIGQISSEVPQNLSASRPQDRQFILSSKKLLLSDSGFYLCAWKVAVNTEAFFGQGTRLTVV.

The chain carries TRBV5-1 and TRBJ2-2; 11 bases map to TRBD1. Germline loops: CDR1 SGHRS, CDR2 YFSETQ. V shed 2 bases and J 5 bases; nucleotides not matched to a gene: 5. The CDR3 has 16 residues. This CDR3 reads CASSFGQGASTGELFF. In DNA, the CDR3 is TGCGCCAGCAGCTTCGGACAGGGGGCGAGTACCGGGGAGCTGTTTTTT.

The rearrangement uses TRBV14 and TRBJ1-2; the match to TRBD1 covers 7 bases. Germline CDR1 SGHDN, CDR2 FVKESK. The junction had 2 bases not matched to a gene; V was cut back by 5 bases and J by 5 bases. This CDR3 spans 12 amino acids. CDR3 region: CASSRGPYGYTF. The CDR3 DNA follows: TGTGCCAGCAGCAGGGGGCCTTATGGCTACACCTTC.

The chain links TRBV11-2 to TRBJ2-6; D is uncertain. V gave up 1 base and J gave up 1 base, with 8 bases separating them. The CDR3 contains 16 residues. Per the germline V gene, CDR1 is SGHAT and CDR2 is FQNNGV. The CDR3 bases are TGTGCCAGCAGCTTAGTCGGTGAATCTGGGGCCAACGTCCTGACTTTC. Residues: CASSLVGESGANVLTF.

This clone was seen a single time. V and J are TRBV5-1 and TRBJ2-1; 7 bases align to TRBD1. V was clipped by 4 bases and J by 3 bases; unmatched bases: 10. This CDR3 is 16 amino acids long. Per germline, CDR1 SGHRS and CDR2 YFSETQ. CDR3: CASSASGGDIYNEQFF. CDR3 sequence (DNA): TGCGCCAGCAGCGCCTCAGGGGGAGACATCTACAATGAGCAGTTCTTC.

The chain is built from TRBV5-1 and TRBJ1-2; a weak D match, TRBD1 (5 bases). The CDR3 runs to 13 residues. Trimming cost V 6 bases and J 6 bases, with 15 bases left between them. Germline V gives CDR1 SGHRS, CDR2 YFSETQ. CDR3 protein: CASTNRGGDGYTF. CDR3 in DNA: TGCGCCAGCACCAACCGGGGGGGAGATGGCTACACCTTC.

This clone was picked up a small number of times. The rearrangement joins TRBV19 to TRBJ1-3; tentative D call: TRBD1 (5 bases). The V and J ends lost 5 bases and 0 bases respectively, with 17 bases between them. The length of the CDR3 is 17 residues. Germline V lookup: CDR1 LNHDA, CDR2 SQIVND (reference sequence). CDR3 loop: CASSLLSGHLSGNTIYF. CDR3 DNA: TGTGCCAGTAGTCTGCTGTCCGGACATCTCTCTGGAAACACCATATATTTT.

CDR3: CASTGGLGNTIYF. The CDR3 DNA reads TGTGCCAGCACAGGGGGCCTCGGAAACACCATATATTTT. V is TRBV12-3 or TRBV12-4 and J is TRBJ1-3, with 8 bases fitting TRBD1. The CDR3 runs 13 residues. V trimming: 7 bases; J trimming: 4 bases; junction bases outside the gene matches: 3.

The gene calls are TRBV29-1 and TRBJ1-2; no clear D. V shed 0 bases and J shed 8 bases, with 22 bases lying between them. CDR1 SQVTM and CDR2 ANQGSEA come from the germline V gene. This CDR3 has 16 amino acids. CDR3 sequence (DNA): TGCAGCGTTGAAGATCGTCGAAGAGGGCTGGGGTTAGGCTACACCTTC. Protein: CSVEDRRRGLGLGYTF.

This clone showed up just once. The chain links TRBV7-6 to TRBJ2-1; 9 bases map to TRBD2. CDR3 size: 16 residues. The germline V gene encodes CDR1 SGHVS and CDR2 FNYEAQ. The V segment lost 2 bases and the J segment 6 bases; nucleotides outside the gene matches: 8. CDR3 sequence: CASSLQVAGEGNEQFF. Here the CDR3 DNA reads TGTGCCAGCAGCTTACAGGTAGCGGGAGAGGGCAATGAGCAGTTCTTC.

CDR3 coding DNA: TGTGCCAGCAGTTACACAACGGGACACCTCACAGATACGCAGTATTTT. Residues: CASSYTTGHLTDTQYF. The V call is TRBV6-5, the J call TRBJ2-3; TRBD1 might be the D (6 bases). The CDR3 runs 16 residues. The V end lost 2 bases, the J end lost 2 bases, and 14 bases lay between the germline ends. The germline V gene encodes CDR1 MNHEY and CDR2 SVGAGI.

J is TRBJ1-6 and V is TRBV28, with 12 bases fitting TRBD1. V lost 4 bases, J lost 8 bases, and 3 bases stayed unmatched. The V gene's germline CDR1 is MDHEN and CDR2 SYDVKM. The CDR3 loop spans 15 amino acids. The DNA of the CDR3 is TGTGCCAGCAGTTCCGGGACAGGGGGCCATTCACCCCTCCACTTT. Protein sequence: CASSSGTGGHSPLHF.

V gene TRBV19 combines with J gene TRBJ1-5, with 12 positions matching TRBD1. The length of the CDR3 is 18 residues. Trimming took 5 bases from V and 2 from J; bases not matched to a gene: 10. Germline V gene data show CDR1 as LNHDA and CDR2 as SQIVND (reference sequence). The CDR3 nucleotides read TGTGCCAGTAGTTCCAGGGACAGGGGGCTTTGGGGCAATCAGCCCCAGCATTTT. This translates into CASSSRDRGLWGNQPQHF.

V and J are TRBV27 and TRBJ2-1, with TRBD2 as a possible D gene (6 bases). Trimming left V 7 bases short and J 7 bases short, with 23 bases between. The CDR3 runs 16 residues. Germline CDR1 is MNHEY and CDR2 is SMNVEV (reference sequence). The CDR3 coding sequence is TGTGCCAGCAAGGGGACCCGGGGGACGCTGGGGAATGAGCAGTTCTTC. Residues: CASKGTRGTLGNEQFF.